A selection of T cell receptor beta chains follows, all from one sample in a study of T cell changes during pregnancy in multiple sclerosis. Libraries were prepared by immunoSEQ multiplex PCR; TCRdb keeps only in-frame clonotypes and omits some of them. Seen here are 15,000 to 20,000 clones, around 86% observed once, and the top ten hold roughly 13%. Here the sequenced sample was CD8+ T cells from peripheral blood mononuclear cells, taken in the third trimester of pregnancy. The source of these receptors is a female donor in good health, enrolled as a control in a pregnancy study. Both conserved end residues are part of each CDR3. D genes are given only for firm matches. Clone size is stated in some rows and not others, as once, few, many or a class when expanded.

TGTGCCAGCAGCTTAACTACCGGGACTATCTCCTACGAGCAGTACTTC	CASSLTTGTISYEQYF	TRBD2	TRBV13	-	TRBJ2-7
TGCAGCGTGGGGGAGGGGGGGGAAATTCGATACAATGAGCAGTTCTTC	CSVGEGGEIRYNEQFF	-	TRBV29-1	-	TRBJ2-1
TGCAGCGTTGCGGGGGGGGAGGCAGATACGCAGTATTTT	CSVAGGEADTQYF	TRBD2	TRBV29-1	-	TRBJ2-3
TGTGCCAGCAGCGGGACAGGGTCCCACGAGCAGTACTTC	CASSGTGSHEQYF	TRBD1	TRBV9	-	TRBJ2-7
TGCAGCGTCACAGGGGTCGGAAACACCATATATTTT	CSVTGVGNTIYF	TRBD1	TRBV29-1	-	TRBJ1-3
TGCGCCAGCAGCCTAGTGGCGGGAGGGCCCAGCATTTACAATGAGCAGTTCTTC	CASSLVAGGPSIYNEQFF	TRBD2	TRBV4-1	-	TRBJ2-1
TGCGCCAGCAGCTTCCATCCCCCAGGGATCTTCCCGACCTCTGGGGCCAACGTCCTGACTTTC	CASSFHPPGIFPTSGANVLTF	-	TRBV5-1	-	TRBJ2-6
TGTGCCAGCAGCTTGGCCCGGGGTCTGGGTTCGACGAACACTGAAGCTTTCTTT	CASSLARGLGSTNTEAFF	-	TRBV5-6	-	TRBJ1-1
TGCAGCGTTTCCCTAACTAGCGGGACCGGGGATGAGCAGTTCTTC	CSVSLTSGTGDEQFF	TRBD2	TRBV29-1	-	TRBJ2-1
TGTGCCAGCAGCCCGGGGACAGGGTCGGGCTATGGCTACACCTTC	CASSPGTGSGYGYTF	TRBD1	TRBV7-2	-	TRBJ1-2
TGTGCCAGTAGTATAAGGCTAGCGGGGGGGGAGACCCAGTACTTC	CASSIRLAGGETQYF	TRBD2	TRBV19	-	TRBJ2-5
TGCAGCGTTGAGCCCCAGGAGCCTAGCGGGAGCAATGAGCAGTTCTTC	CSVEPQEPSGSNEQFF	TRBD2	TRBV29-1	-	TRBJ2-1
TGTGCCTGGAATGGGGGGGGCGTAGCTTTCTTT	CAWNGGGVAFF	-	TRBV30	few	TRBJ1-1
TGTGCCAGCAGCTTAGCGGCGGGAGAGCAGTTCTTC	CASSLAAGEQFF	-	TRBV7-6	-	TRBJ2-1
TGCAGCGTTGAAGAGGCCAGAAACACAGATACGCAGTATTTT	CSVEEARNTDTQYF	-	TRBV29-1	-	TRBJ2-3
TGTGCTAGTGGTTTGGCCATACCGACTAGCGGGCTCCCAGACGAGCAGTACTTC	CASGLAIPTSGLPDEQYF	TRBD2	TRBV12-5	-	TRBJ2-7
TGTGCCAGCAGTTTAGGGGTAGCGGGGGCAACAGATACGCAGTATTTT	CASSLGVAGATDTQYF	TRBD2	TRBV28	-	TRBJ2-3
TGTGCCAGCACTTTAGCGGGGGTATACAATGAGCAGTTCTTC	CASTLAGVYNEQFF	TRBD2	TRBV28	-	TRBJ2-1
TGTGCCAGCAGCCAGGGACAGGCATACACCGGGGAGCTGTTTTTT	CASSQGQAYTGELFF	TRBD1	TRBV5-4	medium-sized	TRBJ2-2
TGTGCCAGCAGCTTGGCCCAAGAGGCGCCGGGGGCTAACTATGGCTACACCTTC	CASSLAQEAPGANYGYTF	-	TRBV5-6	once	TRBJ1-2
TGTGCCAGCAGCCCCTCCTCCGGGACACCGCGAGGCTACACCTTC	CASSPSSGTPRGYTF	-	TRBV9	-	TRBJ1-2
TGTGCCAGCAGCTTAGTTATCGTGTCGGGGGGCCAAGAGACCCAGTACTTC	CASSLVIVSGGQETQYF	TRBD2	TRBV7-9	-	TRBJ2-5
TGTGCCAGCAGCTTAGAGGGGGCCGACACAGATACGCAGTATTTT	CASSLEGADTDTQYF	TRBD1	TRBV13	-	TRBJ2-3
TGTGCCAGCAGTGACGAGACTGGCCTCAATGAGCAGTTCTTC	CASSDETGLNEQFF	-	TRBV6-4	-	TRBJ2-1